The next 12 T cell receptor beta chains were all read from a single sample in a study of cytomegalovirus exposure and HLA in healthy donors. Use of 60 Vbeta and 13 Jbeta primers characterized the PCR. Using immunoSEQ multiplex PCR, the repertoire was profiled, and TCRdb retains in-frame clones only, with some absent. The sample lists 150,000 to 200,000 clones, around 77% occurring once. The specimen sequenced was PBMCs. The receptors originated from a woman aged 25 to 39 in good health and CMV-seronegative.

The chain has TRBV28 and TRBJ1-2, with a weak D call TRBD1 (6 bases). Trimming stripped 0 bases from V and 7 bases from J, with 9 bases between. Germline V gene sequence: CDR1 MDHEN, CDR2 SYDVKM. This CDR3 region has 13 residues. The CDR3 DNA reads TGTGCCAGCAGTTTATGGGCAGGGGTTGGCTACACCTTC. It translates to CASSLWAGVGYTF.

The rearrangement uses TRBV2 and TRBJ2-5; 8 positions match TRBD2. Germline V lookup: CDR1 SNHLY, CDR2 FYNNEI. This CDR3 contains 15 residues. V shed 2 bases, J shed 5 bases, and the junction held 7 bases outside the gene matches. The CDR3 reads CASSETGGPFETQYF. The CDR3 DNA reads as TGTGCCAGCAGTGAAACGGGGGGGCCGTTCGAGACCCAGTACTTC.

This clone was observed a few times. This chain uses TRBV7-8 with TRBJ2-3, with 7 positions matching TRBD1. The CDR3 has 16 amino acids. V shed 0 bases and J 4 bases; nucleotides not matched to a gene: 7. In germline, CDR1 is SGHVS, CDR2 FQNEAQ. CDR3 region: CASSLAVDRSADTQYF. The CDR3 DNA reads as TGTGCCAGCAGCTTAGCCGTGGACAGGTCAGCAGATACGCAGTATTTT.

The rearrangement links TRBV5-4 to TRBJ1-1; D gene ambiguous. This CDR3 is built from 14 residues. V was trimmed by 4 bases and J by 6 bases, leaving 16 bases between them. Germline V gives CDR1 SGHNT, CDR2 YYREEE (reference sequence). The CDR3 nucleotides are TGTGCCAGCAGCACCCCACCGGAGCCGTCTGAAGCTTTCTTT. Its translation is CASSTPPEPSEAFF.

The chain has TRBV18 and TRBJ1-3; perhaps TRBD1 as D (6 bases). Germline CDR1 reads KGHSH; CDR2 reads LQKENI. The V gene lost 6 bases and the J gene lost 2 bases, with 11 bases spanning the gap. This CDR3 has 14 amino acids. This chain's CDR3 is CASSTGTPGNTIYF. The CDR3 DNA reads TGTGCCAGCTCTACCGGGACACCTGGAAACACCATATATTTT.

This clone was counted a single time. The chain couples TRBV19 to TRBJ1-1, with TRBD1 as a possible D gene (6 bases). Germline CDR1 and CDR2: LNHDA and SQIVND (reference sequence). The CDR3 has 14 amino acids. V shed 7 bases and J shed 10 bases, with 22 bases lying between them. DNA for the CDR3: TGTGCCAGTACTAACGATGGGGTGAGGGGGAGAGCTTTCTTT. Protein product: CASTNDGVRGRAFF.

The table lists this clone with a count of one. The chain joins TRBV19 to TRBJ1-1; D unclear. The CDR3 sequence is 13 residues long. Germline CDR1 and CDR2: LNHDA and SQIVND (reference sequence). V gave up 7 bases and J gave up 1 base, with 10 bases separating them. CDR3 residues: CASNDIPNTEAFF. In DNA, the CDR3 is TGTGCCAGTAATGACATACCGAACACTGAAGCTTTCTTT.

As regards this clone: Additional DNA sequences in this sample encode the identical CDR3. V usage is TRBV11-1 and J usage is TRBJ2-3, with 12 bases fitting TRBD2. This CDR3 is 15 amino acids long. J was trimmed by 3 bases and V by 6 bases; bases with no gene match: 4. Germline V gene sequence: CDR1 SGHAT, CDR2 FQDESV (reference sequence). CDR3 residues: CASSLLAGGTDTQYF. DNA of the CDR3: TGTGCCAGCAGTCTCCTAGCGGGGGGGACAGATACGCAGTATTTT.

This clone was counted only a few times. The V gene is TRBV6-5, the J gene TRBJ1-4; a weak D match, TRBD1 (6 bases). V lost 6 bases and J 1 base, leaving 9 bases between the germline ends. Germline CDR1 MNHEY, CDR2 SVGAGI. The CDR3 has 14 residues. CDR3 amino acids: CASRQGITNEKLFF. CDR3 DNA sequence: TGTGCCAGCAGGCAGGGGATAACTAATGAAAAACTGTTTTTT.

The chain uses TRBV6-1 and TRBJ2-5, with a tentative D call TRBD2 (5 bases). Germline CDR1 MNHNS, CDR2 SASEGT. Trimming stripped 4 bases from V and 2 bases from J, with 8 bases between. The CDR3 runs to 13 residues. The CDR3 nucleotides read TGTGCCAGCAGTGGCCCGGGGCAAGAGACCCAGTACTTC. Amino acids: CASSGPGQETQYF.

The chain carries TRBV6-1 and TRBJ2-1; 9 nucleotides line up with TRBD1. This CDR3 has 14 amino acids. V lost 7 bases and J lost 3; bases outside the gene matches: 4. The germline gives CDR1 MNHNS, CDR2 SASEGT. CDR3 region: CASTLTGGYNEQFF. DNA for the CDR3: TGTGCCAGCACTCTGACAGGGGGCTACAATGAGCAGTTCTTC.

This clone was observed a handful of times. The V gene is TRBV18, the J gene TRBJ1-1; D is perhaps TRBD1 (6 bases). This CDR3 spans 14 amino acids. V lost 2 bases, J lost 4 bases, and 11 bases lay in between. The germline gives CDR1 KGHSH, CDR2 LQKENI. CDR3 protein: CASSPNREVTEAFF. DNA for the CDR3: TGTGCCAGCTCACCAAACAGGGAAGTCACTGAAGCTTTCTTT.